This record covers a single T cell receptor (beta chain). Its specificity is unknown. 60 Vbeta and 13 Jbeta primers were used in PCR. Produced via immunoSEQ multiplex PCR; TCRdb's table is partial and in-frame only. The sample consists of about 200,000 clones, around 73% of them appearing once. Looked up from germline, CDR1 is MNHEY and CDR2 is SVGAGI. CDR3 length: 15 residues. The V gene lost 7 bases and the J gene lost 2 bases, with 17 bases spanning the gap. The data were obtained in a study of cytomegalovirus exposure and HLA in healthy donors. Points from the study as a whole: The study found most TCR sequences rare, yet found some public TCRs in many donors.

This TCR came from a woman aged 25-40 years in good health and CMV-seronegative. Input material: PBMCs. The chain has TRBV6-5 and TRBJ1-2; perhaps TRBD1 as D (6 bases). The CDR3 loop reads CASTTGSAKNYGYTF. The CDR3 DNA sequence: TGTGCCAGCACAACAGGGTCAGCGAAGAACTATGGCTACACCTTC.